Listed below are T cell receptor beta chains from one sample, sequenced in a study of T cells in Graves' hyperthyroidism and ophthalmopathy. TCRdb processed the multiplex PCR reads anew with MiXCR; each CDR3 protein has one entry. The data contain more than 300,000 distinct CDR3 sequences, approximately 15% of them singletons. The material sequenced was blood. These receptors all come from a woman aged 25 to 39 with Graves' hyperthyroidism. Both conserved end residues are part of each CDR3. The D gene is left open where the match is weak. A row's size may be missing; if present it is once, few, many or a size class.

DNA: TGCGCCAGCAGCCAAAGGGCCACCCCGGAACTTAGCAATCAGCCCCAGCATTTT
CDR3: CASSQRATPELSNQPQHF
size: .
D: .
V: TRBV4-1
J: TRBJ1-5

DNA: TGTGCCAGCAGTTTTCGGCAGAACAATCAGCCCCAGCATTTT
CDR3: CASSFRQNNQPQHF
size: many
D: .
V: TRBV12-3/TRBV12-4
J: TRBJ1-5

DNA: TGTGCCAGCAGTTACGGACCCTCCTACGAGCAGTACTTC
CDR3: CASSYGPSYEQYF
size: many
D: .
V: TRBV6-1
J: TRBJ2-7

DNA: TGCGCCAGCAGCTTGGATAGCGGGAGCTCCTACAATGAGCAGTTCTTC
CDR3: CASSLDSGSSYNEQFF
size: many
D: TRBD2
V: TRBV5-1
J: TRBJ2-1

DNA: TGTGCCAGCAGCGCTGGGTCTGGCACCGGGGAGCTGTTTTTT
CDR3: CASSAGSGTGELFF
size: many
D: .
V: TRBV7-9
J: TRBJ2-2

DNA: TGTGCCCGGACCCCCTTCGGTAGAAACAATGAGCAGTTCTTC
CDR3: CARTPFGRNNEQFF
size: .
D: .
V: TRBV30
J: TRBJ2-1

DNA: TGTGCCAGCAGTTGGGGGGACAGCAACAATGAGCAGTTCTTC
CDR3: CASSWGDSNNEQFF
size: .
D: .
V: TRBV7-2
J: TRBJ2-1

DNA: TGTGCCTGGAATCGAGGCGGGGGAGATGAGCAGTTCTTC
CDR3: CAWNRGGGDEQFF
size: few
D: TRBD2
V: TRBV30
J: TRBJ2-1

DNA: TGTGCCAGCAGCTTGCAGGGTAACTCAGGGACCCAGTACTTC
CDR3: CASSLQGNSGTQYF
size: few
D: .
V: TRBV7-3
J: TRBJ2-5

DNA: TGTGCCAGCAGGGATGATGACAGGAACTATGGCTACACCTTC
CDR3: CASRDDDRNYGYTF
size: many
D: .
V: TRBV7-9
J: TRBJ1-2

DNA: TGTGCCAGCAGCAACCCCGGACTTATCCCTGAAGCTTTCTTT
CDR3: CASSNPGLIPEAFF
size: many
D: .
V: TRBV7-9
J: TRBJ1-1

DNA: TGTGCCAGTGCAGGGGAACCACGTCCAGATGGCTACACCTTC
CDR3: CASAGEPRPDGYTF
size: many
D: .
V: TRBV6-1
J: TRBJ1-2

DNA: TGCGCCAGCAGCCAAATGACTAGCGGGGAGTACGAGCAGTACTTC
CDR3: CASSQMTSGEYEQYF
size: few
D: TRBD2
V: TRBV4-1
J: TRBJ2-7

DNA: TGTGCCAGTCTCACGGGGAACAACTATGGCTACACCTTC
CDR3: CASLTGNNYGYTF
size: few
D: .
V: TRBV6-1
J: TRBJ1-2

DNA: TGTGCCACCAGCAAACGCGGGCCCGAGACCCAGTACTTC
CDR3: CATSKRGPETQYF
size: many
D: .
V: TRBV15
J: TRBJ2-5

DNA: TGTGCCAGCAGCCCTGCCGGGACCTCCGGCTCTAGCACAGATACGCAGTATTTT
CDR3: CASSPAGTSGSSTDTQYF
size: .
D: .
V: TRBV28
J: TRBJ2-3

DNA: TGCGCCAGCAGTGAGACATCGTGGCAAGAGACCCAGTACTTC
CDR3: CASSETSWQETQYF
size: few
D: .
V: TRBV10-2
J: TRBJ2-5

DNA: TGTGCCAGCAGCTTAGTGGACAGGGGCCCCAATGAGCAGTTCTTC
CDR3: CASSLVDRGPNEQFF
size: many
D: TRBD1
V: TRBV7-2
J: TRBJ2-1

DNA: TGTGCCAGCAGCTTGACTAGCGGAGGTGCAGATACGCAGTATTTT
CDR3: CASSLTSGGADTQYF
size: many
D: TRBD2
V: TRBV11-2
J: TRBJ2-3

DNA: TGCAGTGCTAGGATGGCCGGGAGTACAGGCGAGCAGTACTTC
CDR3: CSARMAGSTGEQYF
size: many
D: .
V: TRBV20-1
J: TRBJ2-7

DNA: TGCGCCAGCAGCCGCGGACTAGCGGGAGAGTTGGCAGATACGCAGTATTTT
CDR3: CASSRGLAGELADTQYF
size: .
D: TRBD2
V: TRBV5-1
J: TRBJ2-3

DNA: TGTGCCAGCAGTTTCTATGGACTGCAACTAGGGACCAAAAACATTCAGTACTTC
CDR3: CASSFYGLQLGTKNIQYF
size: many
D: .
V: TRBV27
J: TRBJ2-4

DNA: TGTGCCTGGAGTGCGCGGCATGAGCAGTTCTTC
CDR3: CAWSARHEQFF
size: many
D: .
V: TRBV30
J: TRBJ2-1

DNA: TGTGCCAGCAGTTTAAGGGCGGGGGGCTCGAACACCGGGGAGCTGTTTTTT
CDR3: CASSLRAGGSNTGELFF
size: .
D: TRBD2
V: TRBV28
J: TRBJ2-2

DNA: TGTGCCAGCAGTTTAGGGGGTGGGAGAGGCGATACGCAGTATTTT
CDR3: CASSLGGGRGDTQYF
size: many
D: .
V: TRBV27
J: TRBJ2-3

DNA: TGTGCCAGCAGGGTGGACAGGGGAGATGTCTATGAGCAGTTCTTC
CDR3: CASRVDRGDVYEQFF
size: many
D: TRBD1
V: TRBV2
J: TRBJ2-1

DNA: TGCGCCACCAAAGACGCTAGCGGGACGCAAGAGACCCAGTACTTC
CDR3: CATKDASGTQETQYF
size: many
D: TRBD2
V: TRBV5-1
J: TRBJ2-5

DNA: TGTGCCAGCTCTATGGGAGAGGGAAACACCTTC
CDR3: CASSMGEGNTF
size: many
D: .
V: TRBV2
J: TRBJ1-2

DNA: TGTGCCTCCTCCGGGACTAGCGCCTACGGGCAGTACTTC
CDR3: CASSGTSAYGQYF
size: few
D: TRBD2
V: TRBV30
J: TRBJ2-7

DNA: TGTGCCAGTAGTTCCTCCGGGACTAGCGGGGCCTACAATGAGCAGTTCTTC
CDR3: CASSSSGTSGAYNEQFF
size: .
D: TRBD2
V: TRBV19
J: TRBJ2-1

DNA: TGTGCCTTAACGCGGGGAGACCCCTCAGATACGCAGTATTTT
CDR3: CALTRGDPSDTQYF
size: few
D: .
V: TRBV30
J: TRBJ2-3

DNA: TGTGCCAGTAGTAGCGGGACAGTTAGCAATCAGCCCCAGCATTTT
CDR3: CASSSGTVSNQPQHF
size: many
D: TRBD1
V: TRBV19
J: TRBJ1-5

DNA: TGCAGTGCGCCGCTGCCCGGGCCCCACAATCAGCCCCAGCATTTT
CDR3: CSAPLPGPHNQPQHF
size: .
D: .
V: TRBV20-1
J: TRBJ1-5

DNA: TGTGCCAGCAGCACTGGACTAGCGGGAGACACCGGGGAGCTGTTTTTT
CDR3: CASSTGLAGDTGELFF
size: few
D: TRBD2
V: TRBV5-6
J: TRBJ2-2

DNA: TGTGCCAGCAGCTTAGAGGGGACAGGTCGAAGAGGCCACACCTTC
CDR3: CASSLEGTGRRGHTF
size: many
D: TRBD1
V: TRBV11-2
J: TRBJ1-2

DNA: TGTGCCACCAGTGATGGGGAGGGGCCAAGGGCTTTCTTT
CDR3: CATSDGEGPRAFF
size: few
D: .
V: TRBV24-1
J: TRBJ1-1

DNA: TGTGCCAGCAGTCCTGCTTATGCTAGCAGGGGTGGGGAGCTGTTTTTT
CDR3: CASSPAYASRGGELFF
size: few
D: .
V: TRBV28
J: TRBJ2-2

DNA: TGTGCCACCAGTGACCCGGGACAGGGGGGCACCGGGGAGCTGTTTTTT
CDR3: CATSDPGQGGTGELFF
size: .
D: TRBD1
V: TRBV24-1
J: TRBJ2-2

DNA: TGCAGTGCTAGGCAATGGGGGGAAACAGATACGCAGTATTTT
CDR3: CSARQWGETDTQYF
size: few
D: .
V: TRBV20-1
J: TRBJ2-3

DNA: TGTGCCAGTAGAAAGTTCCAGGGCGCTGAAGCTTTCTTT
CDR3: CASRKFQGAEAFF
size: many
D: .
V: TRBV19
J: TRBJ1-1

DNA: TGTGCCAGCAGCTTCCCAAGACTAGCGGATTTCACAGATACGCAGTATTTT
CDR3: CASSFPRLADFTDTQYF
size: .
D: TRBD2
V: TRBV7-9
J: TRBJ2-3

DNA: TGCGCCAGCTGTCCACCTAGCTCCTACGAGCAGTACTTC
CDR3: CASCPPSSYEQYF
size: few
D: .
V: TRBV10-2
J: TRBJ2-7

DNA: TGTGCCAGCAGCTCCGTGGAGACAACCACTGAAGCTTTCTTT
CDR3: CASSSVETTTEAFF
size: few
D: .
V: TRBV7-8
J: TRBJ1-1

DNA: TGTGCGACACAGGTAGCTAGCGGGGCGAGTGAGCAGTACTTC
CDR3: CATQVASGASEQYF
size: many
D: TRBD2
V: TRBV12-3/TRBV12-4
J: TRBJ2-7

DNA: TGTGCCAGCAGTATAGACTACGGGGGGGATTTAGAGCAGTACTTC
CDR3: CASSIDYGGDLEQYF
size: few
D: TRBD2
V: TRBV28
J: TRBJ2-7

DNA: TGTGCCAGCAGCTTATCGGCGGCTGGGGCCAACGTCCTGACTTTC
CDR3: CASSLSAAGANVLTF
size: many
D: .
V: TRBV7-2
J: TRBJ2-6

DNA: TGTGCCAGCAGTTTGGGAGGGATCGATGGCTACACCTTC
CDR3: CASSLGGIDGYTF
size: .
D: .
V: TRBV28
J: TRBJ1-2

DNA: TGTGCCAGCAGCCAGGGACCGCAGCAGGCTTTCTTT
CDR3: CASSQGPQQAFF
size: .
D: .
V: TRBV3-1
J: TRBJ1-1

DNA: TGTGCCAGCAGTTTAGGGCCTAGCATGGACTACGAGCAGTACTTC
CDR3: CASSLGPSMDYEQYF
size: many
D: .
V: TRBV28
J: TRBJ2-7

DNA: TGCAGTGCTAGAGATGGGGCTAGCGGGATACAAGAGACCCAGTACTTC
CDR3: CSARDGASGIQETQYF
size: .
D: TRBD2
V: TRBV20-1
J: TRBJ2-5

DNA: TGCAGTGCTAGATCCCTGGAGGGGGCGCGGGCCTACGAGCAGTACTTC
CDR3: CSARSLEGARAYEQYF
size: .
D: .
V: TRBV20-1
J: TRBJ2-7

DNA: TGTGCCAGCAGTGTGGAGACGAACACCGGGGAGCTGTTTTTT
CDR3: CASSVETNTGELFF
size: many
D: .
V: TRBV2
J: TRBJ2-2

DNA: TGTGCCAGCACGGGGGAATTAGAAGATACGCAGTATTTT
CDR3: CASTGELEDTQYF
size: many
D: .
V: TRBV2
J: TRBJ2-3

DNA: TGTGCCAGCACGACAGGGGGTAGCGAGCAGTACTTC
CDR3: CASTTGGSEQYF
size: few
D: TRBD1
V: TRBV13
J: TRBJ2-7

DNA: TGTGCCAGCAGGGACGGATGGAGTTCGCCCCAGCATTTT
CDR3: CASRDGWSSPQHF
size: few
D: .
V: TRBV28
J: TRBJ1-5

DNA: TGTGCCAGCAGTCACCTCGCGGGGGACTATGGCTACACCTTC
CDR3: CASSHLAGDYGYTF
size: .
D: .
V: TRBV6-1
J: TRBJ1-2

DNA: TGTGCCAGCAGTCGGAGCTCTGGGGCCAACGTCCTGACTTTC
CDR3: CASSRSSGANVLTF
size: .
D: .
V: TRBV6-2/TRBV6-3
J: TRBJ2-6

DNA: TGTGCCAGCAGTTCACGACAGGGAGGCGATGGCTACACCTTC
CDR3: CASSSRQGGDGYTF
size: .
D: TRBD1
V: TRBV6-1
J: TRBJ1-2

DNA: TGTGCCTGGAGTGTACATCGTTTGGGACAGGGTTTCAATCAGCCCCAGCATTTT
CDR3: CAWSVHRLGQGFNQPQHF
size: many
D: TRBD1
V: TRBV30
J: TRBJ1-5